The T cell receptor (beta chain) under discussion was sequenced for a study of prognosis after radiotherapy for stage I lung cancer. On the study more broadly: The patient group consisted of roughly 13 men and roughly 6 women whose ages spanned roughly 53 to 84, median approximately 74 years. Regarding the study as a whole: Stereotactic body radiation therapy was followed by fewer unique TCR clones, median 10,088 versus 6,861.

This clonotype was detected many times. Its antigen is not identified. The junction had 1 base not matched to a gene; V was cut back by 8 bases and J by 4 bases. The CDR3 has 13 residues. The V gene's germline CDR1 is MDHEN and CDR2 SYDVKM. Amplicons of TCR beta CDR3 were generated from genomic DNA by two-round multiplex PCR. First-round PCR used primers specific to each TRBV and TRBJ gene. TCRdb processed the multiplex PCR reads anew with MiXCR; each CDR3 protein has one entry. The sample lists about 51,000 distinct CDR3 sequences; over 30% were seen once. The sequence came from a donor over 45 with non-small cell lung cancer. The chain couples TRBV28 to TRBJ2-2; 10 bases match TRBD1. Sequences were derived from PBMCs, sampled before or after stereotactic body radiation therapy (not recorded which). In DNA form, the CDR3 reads TGTGCCAGCCGGGACAGGGGCACCGGGGAGCTGTTTTTT. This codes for CASRDRGTGELFF.